Listed below are T cell receptor beta chains from one sample, sequenced in a study of T cell changes during pregnancy in multiple sclerosis. The repertoire was sequenced with immunoSEQ multiplex PCR; TCRdb's copy has only in-frame clones and lacks some. The table shows about 54,000 clones, with 85% to 90% occurring only once. The material was CD4+ T cells from peripheral blood mononuclear cells, obtained in the first trimester of pregnancy. These receptors came from a female donor with multiple sclerosis, enrolled in a pregnancy study. Both conserved end residues are part of each CDR3. A D gene is named only where the DNA matches it firmly. For some rows the clone size is stated as once, few or many, or as a class when expanded; others skip it.

d_call: TRBD2; clone_size: NA; j_call: TRBJ2-3; v_call: TRBV28; cdr3_nt: TGTGCCAGCAGTTTGGGGACTAGCGGGCGAGCAGATACGCAGTATTTT; cdr3_aa: CASSLGTSGRADTQYF
d_call: NA; clone_size: NA; j_call: TRBJ2-1; v_call: TRBV28; cdr3_nt: TGTGCCAGCGGGCTCGTTAACAATGAGCAGTTCTTC; cdr3_aa: CASGLVNNEQFF
d_call: TRBD1; clone_size: once; j_call: TRBJ2-7; v_call: TRBV4-1; cdr3_nt: TGCGCCAGCAGCCAACCGACAGGGGATAAAACCTACGAGCAGTACTTC; cdr3_aa: CASSQPTGDKTYEQYF
d_call: TRBD2; clone_size: NA; j_call: TRBJ2-7; v_call: TRBV29-1; cdr3_nt: TGCAGCGTTGGGGGACTAAACTACGAGCAGTACTTC; cdr3_aa: CSVGGLNYEQYF
d_call: NA; clone_size: NA; j_call: TRBJ2-3; v_call: TRBV28; cdr3_nt: TGTGCCAGCAGTTCTACCCCCCACACAGATACGCAGTATTTT; cdr3_aa: CASSSTPHTDTQYF
d_call: TRBD2; clone_size: NA; j_call: TRBJ2-3; v_call: TRBV14; cdr3_nt: TGTGCCAGCAGCCAACCCAGCGGGGGGTCTTCTAGCACAGATACGCAGTATTTT; cdr3_aa: CASSQPSGGSSSTDTQYF
d_call: TRBD2; clone_size: few; j_call: TRBJ2-3; v_call: TRBV27; cdr3_nt: TGTGCCAGCAGTTTGCGGGGGGCAACAGATACGCAGTATTTT; cdr3_aa: CASSLRGATDTQYF
d_call: TRBD1; clone_size: NA; j_call: TRBJ2-1; v_call: TRBV5-1; cdr3_nt: TGCGCCAGCAGGCCCCGTGCCCCCGGGACAGAGCTCAATGAGCAGTTCTTC; cdr3_aa: CASRPRAPGTELNEQFF
d_call: NA; clone_size: NA; j_call: TRBJ2-1; v_call: TRBV4-3; cdr3_nt: TGCGCCAGCAGCCAAGATTTCAGCTACAATGAGCAGTTCTTC; cdr3_aa: CASSQDFSYNEQFF
d_call: NA; clone_size: NA; j_call: TRBJ2-7; v_call: TRBV20-1; cdr3_nt: TGCAGTGCTCGGGTGGTGTACGAGCAGTACTTC; cdr3_aa: CSARVVYEQYF
d_call: TRBD2; clone_size: NA; j_call: TRBJ2-5; v_call: TRBV7-2; cdr3_nt: TGTGCCAGCAGCTTAGGAAGCGGGAGGGCCCGAGAGACCCAGTACTTC; cdr3_aa: CASSLGSGRARETQYF
d_call: NA; clone_size: few; j_call: TRBJ1-2; v_call: TRBV4-2; cdr3_nt: TGTGCCAGCAGCCAAGACAGGGCCAATAACTATGGCTACACCTTC; cdr3_aa: CASSQDRANNYGYTF
d_call: TRBD2; clone_size: NA; j_call: TRBJ2-3; v_call: TRBV10-2; cdr3_nt: TGCGCCAGCAGTGGACTAGCGCCCACCCCAGATACGCAGTATTTT; cdr3_aa: CASSGLAPTPDTQYF
d_call: NA; clone_size: NA; j_call: TRBJ2-5; v_call: TRBV7-9; cdr3_nt: TGTGCCAGCAGCTTATCACTAGCCGGAGGAGAGACCCAGTACTTC; cdr3_aa: CASSLSLAGGETQYF
d_call: NA; clone_size: NA; j_call: TRBJ2-7; v_call: TRBV23-1; cdr3_nt: TGCGCCAGCAGTCAATCAGGCGACAGACCGATTTGGGGCGAGCAGTACTTC; cdr3_aa: CASSQSGDRPIWGEQYF
d_call: NA; clone_size: NA; j_call: TRBJ1-4; v_call: TRBV2; cdr3_nt: TGTGCCAGCCGAAAGCAGGGTTTACCTAATGAAAAACTGTTTTTT; cdr3_aa: CASRKQGLPNEKLFF
d_call: TRBD2; clone_size: few; j_call: TRBJ2-3; v_call: TRBV4-3; cdr3_nt: TGCGCCAGCAGCCAGGAAGCGGGGGGGCCTCTAGATACGCAGTATTTT; cdr3_aa: CASSQEAGGPLDTQYF
d_call: NA; clone_size: NA; j_call: TRBJ2-1; v_call: TRBV30; cdr3_nt: TGTGCCTGGAAGTTAGGAGGGGCGAGCTCCTACAATGAGCAGTTCTTC; cdr3_aa: CAWKLGGASSYNEQFF
d_call: NA; clone_size: NA; j_call: TRBJ1-6; v_call: TRBV7-3; cdr3_nt: TGTGCCAGCTCACGGGAAGGAGACTATAATTCACCCCTCCACTTT; cdr3_aa: CASSREGDYNSPLHF
d_call: NA; clone_size: NA; j_call: TRBJ1-3; v_call: TRBV6-5; cdr3_nt: TGTGCCAGCAGTTACGGGGCCAGTTATGGCATATATTTT; cdr3_aa: CASSYGASYGIYF
d_call: NA; clone_size: NA; j_call: TRBJ2-7; v_call: TRBV11-2; cdr3_nt: TGTGCCAGCAGCTTAGAGAGGGTTTCCTACGAGCAGTACTTC; cdr3_aa: CASSLERVSYEQYF
d_call: NA; clone_size: once; j_call: TRBJ2-3; v_call: TRBV5-1; cdr3_nt: TGCGCCAGCAGCTTGGAACTTAATGCGGATACGCAGTATTTT; cdr3_aa: CASSLELNADTQYF